These T cell receptor beta chains were read from a single sample in a study of blood T cell repertoires in COVID-19. The repertoire was sequenced with immunoSEQ multiplex PCR; TCRdb's copy has only in-frame clones and lacks some. The sample consists of about 170,000 clones, around 80% of them appearing once. The source material was peripheral blood. All receptors derive from a woman in her 70s who had recovered from COVID-19. CDR3s leave out the opening cysteine and the closing phenylalanine or tryptophan.

v_gene,CDR3aa
TRBV30,AWSGQNSYEQY
TRBV7-3,ASSYPDGEQF
TRBV6-5,ASAREPTTDTQY
TRBV3-1/TRBV3-2,ASSQGTDNNQPQH
TRBV25-1,ASSGGWETQY
TRBV19,ASRRDRGADTQY
TRBV7-6,ASSLVVAGSRAAQY
TRBV7-8,ASSSGLGFSYNEQF
TRBV2,ASTPLSDTGELF
TRBV30,AGRGGRGGAAYNEQF
TRBV7-9,ATSRPGPNYGYT
TRBV30,ACQRGDSYNEQF
TRBV2,ASSTGQVGNQPQH
TRBV7-3,ASSPQVQSSYNEQF
TRBV9,ASSAGTANTGELF
TRBV6-6,ASSPTGGDYNEQF
TRBV5-1,ASSWGGGEAF
TRBV9,ASSPGLVQGDTQY
TRBV27,ASSLRDRVGNEKLF
TRBV7-9,ASTRTSGIGTGELF
TRBV5-1,ASRGGGPGDTQY
TRBV27,ASSLARTYNEQF
TRBV5-1,ASSLVLAGAGGAGELF
TRBV9,ASSGPSGATETGANVLT
TRBV13,ASSRDRAIY
TRBV6-6,ASSPQASSYNEQF
TRBV15,ATSRATGGPYEQY
TRBV28,ASSFPFVTGGPGIAKNIQY
TRBV15,ATSQGGRETQY
TRBV18,ASSRTPLARTSGVLEQF
TRBV6-6,ASSYSTSADTQY
TRBV28,ASTQAGETGELF
TRBV28,ASGVMEENQPQH
TRBV5-5,ASSLSAAGNTEAF
TRBV4-2,ASSQGATSGAPYNEQF
TRBV9,ASSPQVGDRGYT
TRBV6-5,ASSRTIQETQY
TRBV27,ASSLGQGDRGEQF
TRBV6-5,ASRAPGRGSDTQY
TRBV7-9,ASSPQFTPGGYEQY
TRBV7-9,ASSPGGSGNTIY
TRBV9,ASSVRGGSTDTQY
TRBV11-2,ASSVRPGTGGPYEQY
TRBV11-2,ASRERRSSYNEQF
TRBV5-1,ASSLGRGVGETQY
TRBV7-2,ASSPRGGQGYTGELF